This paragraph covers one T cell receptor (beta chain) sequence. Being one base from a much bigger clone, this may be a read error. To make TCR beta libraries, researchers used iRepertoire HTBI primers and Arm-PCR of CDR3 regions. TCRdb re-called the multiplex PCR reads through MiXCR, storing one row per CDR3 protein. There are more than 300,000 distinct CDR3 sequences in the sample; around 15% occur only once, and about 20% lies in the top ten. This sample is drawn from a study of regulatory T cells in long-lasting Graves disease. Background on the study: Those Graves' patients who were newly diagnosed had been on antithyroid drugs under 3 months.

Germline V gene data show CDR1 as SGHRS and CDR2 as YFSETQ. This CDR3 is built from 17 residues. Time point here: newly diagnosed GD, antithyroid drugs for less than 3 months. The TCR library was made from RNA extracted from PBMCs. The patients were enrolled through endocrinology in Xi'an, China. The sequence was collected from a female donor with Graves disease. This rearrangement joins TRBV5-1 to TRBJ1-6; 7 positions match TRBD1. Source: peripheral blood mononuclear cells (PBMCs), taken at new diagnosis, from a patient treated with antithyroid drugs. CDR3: CAGSLRSHDRAGSPLHF. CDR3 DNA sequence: TGCGCCGGCAGCTTACGATCGCACGACAGGGCGGGATCACCCCTCCACTTT. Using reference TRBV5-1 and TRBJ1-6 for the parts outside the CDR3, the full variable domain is KAGVTQTPRYLIKTRGQQVTLSCSPISGHRSVSWYQQTPGQGLQFLFEYFSETQRNKGNFPGRFSGRQFSNSRSEMNVSTLELGDSALYLCAGSLRSHDRAGSPLHFGNGTRLTVT.